Listed here is a single T cell receptor beta chain. The antigen is unknown. This CDR3 is 17 amino acids long. Germline-derived CDR1 and CDR2 are DFQATT and SNEGSKA (reference sequence). After removal of 0 bases from V and 6 bases from J, the junction contained 7 bases not matched to a gene. This entry is derived from a study of blood T cells in healthy people across ages. About the research overall: Per two T cells, template switching captured roughly one barcoded beta molecule. Study-wide results and limits: Any changes in expanded clonotypes were possibly confounded, as donor CMV status remained unknown. Total diversity from one million sequenced T cells was likely underestimated.

The use of a sample-barcoded 5' primer and a J-beta primer mix characterized a second PCR of 7 to 11 cycles. The template-switch adaptor, which had 12 random nucleotides, put a tag on each cDNA molecule. TCRdb analysed the 5' RACE reads with MiXCR anew, one entry per CDR3 protein. The sample has 450,000 to 700,000 distinct CDR3 sequences; roughly a quarter are singletons. Material: blood. This TCR derives from a woman in her 70s in good health. V and J are TRBV20-1 and TRBJ2-1, with 14 bases matching TRBD2. The CDR3 DNA sequence: TGCAGTGCTAGAGATCTGACTAGCGGGGGGGCGGCCAATGAGCAGTTCTTC. Translating it yields CSARDLTSGGAANEQFF.